This T cell receptor beta chain was recorded in a study of T cell responses to AZD1222 COVID-19 vaccine. Study conclusions and caveats: Possibly, clonal diversity was underestimated; donors were largely white British and included more females.

The CDR3 consists of 13 residues. Germline CDR1 is SGHDT and CDR2 is YYEEEE. V lost 0 bases and J 10 bases, leaving 11 bases between the germline ends. A remark on this clone: Its antigen is not identified.

TCRdb keeps only in-frame clones here, not all; method: immunoSEQ multiplex PCR. In the table there are 85,000 to 130,000 clones, roughly 87% of which are singletons. Pooling was applied to second doses at about 4 or about 12 weeks. Sequencing used peripheral blood, obtained 28 days after the second AZD1222 dose. The chain couples TRBV5-6 to TRBJ1-5, with D perhaps matching TRBD1 (6 bases). The TCR was taken from an adult who received the AZD1222 COVID-19 vaccine. The chain's CDR3 is CASSLAQGSPQHF. CDR3 bases: TGTGCCAGCAGCTTGGCACAGGGTTCCCCCCAGCATTTT.